Sequencing of this T cell receptor (beta chain) was carried out in a study of metastatic and nonmetastatic thyroid tumors. Study summary: Repertoires were compared across blood and tumor or nodule tissue from malignant and benign thyroid patients.

This clone qualifies as medium-sized. The CDR3 loop spans 13 amino acids. V gave up 6 bases and J gave up 3 bases; unmatched junction bases: 7. CDR1 is DFQATT and CDR2 is SNEGSKA in the germline V gene (reference sequence). Patients underwent thyroid surgery, and none had received any treatment before it. Original processing notes: A classifier of distant metastasis in papillary thyroid cancer was built from CDR3 differences (across clinicopathological groups). Through MiXCR, TCRdb re-clonotyped the PCR reads. Here the V and J calls rest on TCRdb's processing, not on the authors' analysis. The sample lists tens of thousands of clones, approximately 16% occurring once.

The specimen was tumor tissue. The source is a female donor with papillary thyroid cancer or a benign thyroid nodule (not recorded which). Some clones in this sample may be carry-over from other donors' samples. This rearrangement joins TRBV20-1 to TRBJ2-7, with 8 nucleotides matching TRBD2. The CDR3 is CSASGRNRYEQYF. For the CDR3, the DNA is TGCAGTGCCAGCGGGAGAAATCGCTACGAGCAGTACTTC.